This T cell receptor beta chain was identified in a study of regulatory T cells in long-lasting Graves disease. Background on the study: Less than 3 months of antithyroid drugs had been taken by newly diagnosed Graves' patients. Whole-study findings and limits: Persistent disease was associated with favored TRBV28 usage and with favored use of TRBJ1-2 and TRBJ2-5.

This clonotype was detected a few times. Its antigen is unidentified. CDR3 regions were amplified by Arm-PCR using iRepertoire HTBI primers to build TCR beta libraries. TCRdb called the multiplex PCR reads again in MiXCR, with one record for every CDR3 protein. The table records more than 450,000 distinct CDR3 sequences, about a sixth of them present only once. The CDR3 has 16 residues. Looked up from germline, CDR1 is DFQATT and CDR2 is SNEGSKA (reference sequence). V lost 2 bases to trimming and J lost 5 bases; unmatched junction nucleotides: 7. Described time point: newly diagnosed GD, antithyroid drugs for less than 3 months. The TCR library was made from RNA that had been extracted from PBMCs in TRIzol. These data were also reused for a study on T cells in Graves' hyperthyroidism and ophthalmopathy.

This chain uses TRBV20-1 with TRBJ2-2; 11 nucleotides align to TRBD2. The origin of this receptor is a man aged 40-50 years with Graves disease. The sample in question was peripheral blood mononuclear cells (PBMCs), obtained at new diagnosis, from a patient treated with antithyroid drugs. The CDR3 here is CSARLAGGSFTGELFF. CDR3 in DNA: TGCAGTGCTAGATTAGCGGGAGGGTCTTTTACCGGGGAGCTGTTTTTT.